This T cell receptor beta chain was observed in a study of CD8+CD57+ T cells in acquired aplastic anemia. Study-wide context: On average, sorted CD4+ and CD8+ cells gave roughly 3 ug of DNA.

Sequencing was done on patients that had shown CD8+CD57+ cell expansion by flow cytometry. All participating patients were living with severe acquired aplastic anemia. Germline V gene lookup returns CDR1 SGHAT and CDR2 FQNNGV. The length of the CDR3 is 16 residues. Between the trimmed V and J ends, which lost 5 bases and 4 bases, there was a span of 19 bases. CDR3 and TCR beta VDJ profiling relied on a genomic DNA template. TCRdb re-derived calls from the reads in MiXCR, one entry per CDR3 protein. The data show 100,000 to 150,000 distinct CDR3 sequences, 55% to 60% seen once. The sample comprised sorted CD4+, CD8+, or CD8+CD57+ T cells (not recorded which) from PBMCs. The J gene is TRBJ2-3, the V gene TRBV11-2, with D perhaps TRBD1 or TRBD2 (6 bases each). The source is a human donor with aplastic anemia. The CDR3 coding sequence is TGTGCCAGCAGCCTACAGGGAGGTCGTAGATCAGATACGCAGTATTTT. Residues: CASSLQGGRRSDTQYF.